The following is a T cell receptor (beta chain) sequence with its context. Read coverage stops 3 residues before the CDR3 terminus; the germline J gene supplies the remainder. Assay: immunoSEQ multiplex PCR; the TCRdb copy retains only in-frame clones and omits some. The table lists 48,000 or so clones, with 0.7% to 0.95% in the top ten. This specimen comes from a study of Tregs in tolerant kidney transplant recipients. Thawed PBMCs were FACS-sorted into unstimulated CD4+CD25+CD127- regulatory T cells, CD4+CD25- non-regulatory cells, CD4 and CD8 cells. This CDR3 is built from 15 residues. Germline CDR1 is SGHAT and CDR2 is FQNNGV.

This specimen consisted of CD4+ T cells from blood, obtained before the transplant. This TCR derives from a human donor who received a combined kidney and bone marrow transplant. The chain uses TRBV11-2 and TRBJ2-5; 10 nucleotides line up with TRBD2. CDR3 sequence reads: CASSRTSGTRETQYF. CDR3 DNA (partial): TGTGCCAGCAGCAGGACTAGCGGAACAAGAGAAACC.